This is a list of T cell receptor beta chains from one sample in a study of CD8+ T cells in alopecia areata. Produced via immunoSEQ multiplex PCR; TCRdb's table is partial and in-frame only. The table has tens of thousands of clones, around half seen once; the top ten hold about 18%. The sample consisted of CD8+ T cells sorted from blood, taken at week 0. These TCRs come from a human donor with alopecia areata. The CDR3 runs from the conserved cysteine through the conserved F or W. A D gene is named only where the DNA matches it firmly. Size values are once, few and many counts, or a class for expanded clones, and some rows have none.

NA	TRBV7-6	TRBJ2-3	NA	TGTGCCAGCAGCCCCCCAGGAGATACGCAGTATTTT	CASSPPGDTQYF
NA	TRBV6-6	TRBJ2-7	NA	TGTGCCAGCAGTTACGAAGGGGGGCGATACGAGCAGTACTTC	CASSYEGGRYEQYF
NA	TRBV30	TRBJ1-1	once	TGTGCCTGGATACTAGATGAAGCTTTCTTT	CAWILDEAFF
NA	TRBV5-6	TRBJ2-7	NA	TGTGCCAGCAGCTCGGTCGACTACGAGCAGTACTTC	CASSSVDYEQYF
NA	TRBV29-1	TRBJ2-7	medium-sized	TGCAGCGTTGTAGGGACGTTTACCGACGAGCAGTACTTC	CSVVGTFTDEQYF
NA	TRBV7-9	TRBJ1-2	NA	TGTGCCAGCAGCTTAGAACTTACAGGACTCTATGGCTACACCTTC	CASSLELTGLYGYTF
NA	TRBV5-5	TRBJ2-7	NA	TGTGCCAGCAGCTGGGGATTAAGGGTTGGTATGTACGAGCAGTACTTC	CASSWGLRVGMYEQYF
NA	TRBV29-1	TRBJ1-2	NA	TGCAGCGTTGTATATCGGGATGGCTACACCTTC	CSVVYRDGYTF
NA	TRBV30	TRBJ1-2	NA	TGTGCCTGGAGTGAGACGATTAACTATGGCTACACCTTC	CAWSETINYGYTF
NA	TRBV29-1	TRBJ2-2	NA	TGCAGCGTTGCAGGACACACGTCTTGGGGGGAGCTGTTTTTT	CSVAGHTSWGELFF
NA	TRBV20-1	TRBJ1-2	NA	TGCAGTGTGGGTTCTAACTATGGCTACACCTTC	CSVGSNYGYTF